This paragraph reports one T cell receptor (beta chain). This sample is part of a study of cytomegalovirus exposure and HLA in healthy donors. PCR amplification relied on 60 Vbeta primers (plus 13 Jbeta primers). Methods used by the authors: As a later analysis found, there were 80 million to 90 million unique TCR beta chains, of which some 10 million were shared. The data were produced by immunoSEQ multiplex PCR, yet TCRdb's version contains in-frame clones alone and is incomplete. V, J and clone size are taken as reported in that table, and D and trimming were inferred from the DNA itself. The sample holds 190,000 or so clones, around 83% seen once. CDR1 and CDR2 (germline): SGHAT, FQNNGV. The ends were cut back, 0 bases at V and 2 bases at J, with 8 bases in the middle. The CDR3 is made up of 15 amino acids.

The receptor was isolated from a man aged 45-60 years in good health and CMV-seronegative. Sequenced sample: PBMCs. This chain links TRBV11-2 with TRBJ1-5; no clear D. The CDR3: CASSLDGSGNQPQHF. CDR3 in DNA: TGTGCCAGCAGCTTAGATGGCTCTGGCAATCAGCCCCAGCATTTT.